This T cell receptor beta chain came from a study of T cell repertoires in cytomegalovirus infection. With 1 base clipped from V and 2 bases from J, the junction kept 9 bases outside the gene matches. The CDR3 has 18 residues. Germline lookup yields CDR1 MDHEN and CDR2 SYDVKM. One entry per CDR3 protein, called by TCRdb with MiXCR from the reads. The table lists over 150,000 distinct CDR3 sequences, roughly 15% of them singletons. The source is a human donor in good health (CMV status not recorded). Some clones in this sample may be carry-over from other donors' samples. The sample consisted of CD8+ T cells from PBMCs. The J gene is TRBJ2-5, the V gene TRBV28; the match to TRBD2 covers 11 bases. CDR3 nucleotide sequence: TGTGCCAGCAGTTTATTAGCGGGGGGGCGCCGTAATCAAGAGACCCAGTACTTC. Amino acids: CASSLLAGGRRNQETQYF. The whole variable domain, filled in from reference TRBV28 and TRBJ2-5, reads DVKVTQSSRYLVKRTGEKVFLECVQDMDHENMFWYRQDPGLGLRLIYFSYDVKMKEKGDIPEGYSVSREKKERFSLILESASTNQTSMYLCASSLLAGGRRNQETQYFGPGTRLLVL.